Listed here are 10 T cell receptor beta chains from one sample, sequenced in a study of T cells expressing NK-cell markers. Reprocessing the 5' RACE reads, TCRdb reports a single entry for every CDR3 protein and omits DNA. Listed are fewer than 400,000 distinct CDR3 sequences; about 11% falls within the top ten. The sample taken for sequencing was blood T cells: a sorted CD56 or NKG2C T cell subset, CD4+ or CD8+ T cells, or bulk PBMC T cells (not recorded which). These receptors originate from a woman aged 50 to 60 in good health.

V is TRBV29-1 and J is TRBJ1-1. This CDR3 is 12 amino acids long. The germline CDR1 and CDR2 sequences are SQVTM and ANQGSEA. CDR3 region: CSMIQANTEAFF.

The genes are TRBV3-1 and TRBJ2-1; TCRdb's D call of TRBD2 is untestable without DNA. CDR1 and CDR2 from the germline V gene are LGHDT and YNNKEL (reference sequence). The CDR3 runs 18 residues. The CDR3 protein is CASSQDPRLAGGRDEQFF.

The chain uses TRBV6-5 and TRBJ2-1; no DNA is available, so the TRBD2 call from TCRdb remains unchecked. CDR1 and CDR2 from the germline V gene are MNHEY and SVGAGI. The CDR3 spans 16 residues. The CDR3 loop is CASSRTSGRFYNEQFF.

The chain couples TRBV6-5 to TRBJ2-3; TCRdb designates TRBD2, a call that cannot be tested without DNA. From germline, CDR1 is MNHEY and CDR2 SVGAGI. The CDR3 is made up of 12 amino acids. CDR3 protein: CASSYRRGTQYF.

This chain connects TRBV4-1 to TRBJ2-2; TCRdb names TRBD1, which stays unverified in the absence of DNA. Germline loops: CDR1 MGHRA, CDR2 YSYEKL. CDR3 length: 16 amino acids. CDR3 loop: CASSQWQGSNTGELFF.

The gene calls are TRBV29-1 and TRBJ2-1; TCRdb gives TRBD2 as the D gene, but with no DNA this cannot be confirmed. Germline V gene sequence: CDR1 SQVTM, CDR2 ANQGSEA. The CDR3 has 14 amino acids. This CDR3 is CSVGLLGGYNEQFF.

V usage is TRBV5-5 and J usage is TRBJ1-2; TCRdb picks TRBD1, but there is no DNA to check that call. The CDR3 runs to 16 residues. CDR1 and CDR2 (germline): SGHKS, YYEKEE (reference sequence). This CDR3 is CASSLEGQGFLEGYTF.

The chain has TRBV6-1 and TRBJ1-2; TCRdb proposes TRBD1, but this gene call is untestable without DNA. The CDR3 spans 16 residues. The germline V gene has CDR1 MNHNS and CDR2 SASEGT. The CDR3 loop reads CASTSRDTTENYGYTF.

The V call is TRBV7-6, the J call TRBJ1-2; as DNA is missing, the TRBD1 call by TCRdb cannot be tested. Germline V gives CDR1 SGHVS, CDR2 FNYEAQ. The CDR3 extends over 14 amino acids. This CDR3 is CASSLAGTGRGYTF.

The chain employs TRBV20-1 and TRBJ2-5; TCRdb's D call of TRBD1 is untestable without DNA. The CDR3 totals 17 residues. The germline gives CDR1 DFQATT, CDR2 SNEGSKA (reference sequence). The CDR3: CSASLPTGSVWKETQYF.